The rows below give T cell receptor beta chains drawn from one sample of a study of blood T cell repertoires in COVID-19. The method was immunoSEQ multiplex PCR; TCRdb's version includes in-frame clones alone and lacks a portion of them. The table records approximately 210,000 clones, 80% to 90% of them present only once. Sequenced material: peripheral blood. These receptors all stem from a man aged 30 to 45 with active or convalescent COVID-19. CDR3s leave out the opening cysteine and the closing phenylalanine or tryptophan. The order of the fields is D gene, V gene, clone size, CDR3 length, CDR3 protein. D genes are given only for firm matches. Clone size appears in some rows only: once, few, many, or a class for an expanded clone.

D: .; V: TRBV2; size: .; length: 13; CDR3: ASSPSGIHNDEQF
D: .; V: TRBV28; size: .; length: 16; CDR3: ASSLGAPGQPNSYEQY
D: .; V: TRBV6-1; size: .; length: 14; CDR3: ASSERGRGDGYEQY
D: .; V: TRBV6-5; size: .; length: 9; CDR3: ASSPGGTQY
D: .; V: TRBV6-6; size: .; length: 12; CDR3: ASRSRAGDYGYT
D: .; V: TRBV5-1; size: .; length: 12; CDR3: ASSLSGSEETQY
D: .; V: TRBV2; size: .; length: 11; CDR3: ASSDQGSTEAF
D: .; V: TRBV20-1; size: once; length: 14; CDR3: SASPKTGGGKETQY
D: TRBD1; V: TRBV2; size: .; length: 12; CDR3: ASSEGQGTTEAF
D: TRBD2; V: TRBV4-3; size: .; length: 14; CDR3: ASSQDWRGGYNEQF
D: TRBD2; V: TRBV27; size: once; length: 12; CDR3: ASSLGGITDTQY
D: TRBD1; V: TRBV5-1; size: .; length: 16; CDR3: ASSPYGTGGPTNYGYT
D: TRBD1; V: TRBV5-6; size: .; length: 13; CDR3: ASSLPGQGNSPLH
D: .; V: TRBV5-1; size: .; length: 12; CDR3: ASGGGRAVETQY
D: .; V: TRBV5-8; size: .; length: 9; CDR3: ASSLVGRGY
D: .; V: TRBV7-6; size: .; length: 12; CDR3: ASSLDSWNQPQH
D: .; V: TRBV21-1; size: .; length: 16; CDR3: ASSNPLSRQSPNTEAF
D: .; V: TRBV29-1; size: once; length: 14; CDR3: SVGGFLGVGSYEQY
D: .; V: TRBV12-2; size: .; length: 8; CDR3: VSLNQPQH
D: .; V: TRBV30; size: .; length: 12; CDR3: AWQTYSNTGELF
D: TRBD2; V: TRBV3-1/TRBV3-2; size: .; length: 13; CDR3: ASSVAAGAYNEQF
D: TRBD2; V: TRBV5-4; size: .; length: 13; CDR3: ASSLDSGRPNEQF
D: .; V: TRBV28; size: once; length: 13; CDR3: ASSRMGLESYEQY
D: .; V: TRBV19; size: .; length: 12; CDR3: ASSIEAFIDTQY
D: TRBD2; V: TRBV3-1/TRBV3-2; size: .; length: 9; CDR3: ASRGGSEQY
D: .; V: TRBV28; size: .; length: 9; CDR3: ASRGQGHLF
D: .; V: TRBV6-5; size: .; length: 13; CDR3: ASSRQGTVNTEAF
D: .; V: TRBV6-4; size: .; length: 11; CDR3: ASSDSRRGEQY
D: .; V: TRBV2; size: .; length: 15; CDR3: ASSEVEAGLAHNEQF
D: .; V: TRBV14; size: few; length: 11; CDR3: ASSQNSAGELF
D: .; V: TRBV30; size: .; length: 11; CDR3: AWSTWAHYGYT
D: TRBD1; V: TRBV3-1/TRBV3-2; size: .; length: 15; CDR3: ASSLDPPGQGTYGYT
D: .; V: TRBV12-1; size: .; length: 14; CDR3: ASSFEGLAGPYEQY
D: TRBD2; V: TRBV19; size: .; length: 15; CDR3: ASSTRSGLAGADTQY
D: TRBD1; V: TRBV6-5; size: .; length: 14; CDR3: ASSLVQGQINSPLH
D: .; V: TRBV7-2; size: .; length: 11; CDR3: ASSTYNTGELF
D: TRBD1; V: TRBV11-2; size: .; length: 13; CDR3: ASSLGQGSNQPQH
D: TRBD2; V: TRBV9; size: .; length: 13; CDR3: ASSSSGGIQETQY
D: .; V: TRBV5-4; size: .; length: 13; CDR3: ASSPEVGRVGKLF
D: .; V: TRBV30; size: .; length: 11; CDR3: AWRGEGVSEQY
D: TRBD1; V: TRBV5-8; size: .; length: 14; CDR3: ASSLDHRGANYGYT
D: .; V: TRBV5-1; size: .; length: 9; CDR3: ASTEGETQY
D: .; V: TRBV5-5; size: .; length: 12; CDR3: ASAEGSLTYEQY
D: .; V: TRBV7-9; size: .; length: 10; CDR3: ASSSTKHEQY
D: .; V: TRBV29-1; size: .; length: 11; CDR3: SGYAEVSTEAF
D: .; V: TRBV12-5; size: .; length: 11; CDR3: ASGNRLGETQY
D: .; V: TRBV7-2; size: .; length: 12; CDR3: ASSPKTGVYGYT
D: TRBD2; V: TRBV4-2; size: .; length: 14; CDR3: ASSQASGRGSETQY